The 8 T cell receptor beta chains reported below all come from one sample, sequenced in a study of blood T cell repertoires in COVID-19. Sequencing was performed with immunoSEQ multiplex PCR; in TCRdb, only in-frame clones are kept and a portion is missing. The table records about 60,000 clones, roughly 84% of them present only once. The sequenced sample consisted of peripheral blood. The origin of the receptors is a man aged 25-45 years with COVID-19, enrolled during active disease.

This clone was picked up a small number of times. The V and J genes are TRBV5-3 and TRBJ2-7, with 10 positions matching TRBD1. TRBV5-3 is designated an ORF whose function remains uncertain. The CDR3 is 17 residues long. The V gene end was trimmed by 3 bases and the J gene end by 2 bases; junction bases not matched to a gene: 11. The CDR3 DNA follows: TGTGCCAGAAGCTACCCGACAGGGGGCTTTTTACCCTACGAGCAGTACTTC. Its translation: CARSYPTGGFLPYEQYF.

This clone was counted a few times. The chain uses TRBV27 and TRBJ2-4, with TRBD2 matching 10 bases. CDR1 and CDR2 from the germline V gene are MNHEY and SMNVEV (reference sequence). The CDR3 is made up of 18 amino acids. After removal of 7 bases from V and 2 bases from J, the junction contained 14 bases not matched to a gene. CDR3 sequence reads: CASILPGLAFSSKNIQYF. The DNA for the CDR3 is TGTGCCAGCATCTTACCGGGACTAGCGTTTAGTTCCAAAAACATTCAGTACTTC.

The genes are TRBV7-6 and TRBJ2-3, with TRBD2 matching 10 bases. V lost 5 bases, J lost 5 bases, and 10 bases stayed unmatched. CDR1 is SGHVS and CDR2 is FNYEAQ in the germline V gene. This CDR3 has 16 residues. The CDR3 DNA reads TGTGCCAGCAGCAAAGGGACTAGCGTCTCAGGAGATACGCAGTATTTT. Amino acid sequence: CASSKGTSVSGDTQYF.

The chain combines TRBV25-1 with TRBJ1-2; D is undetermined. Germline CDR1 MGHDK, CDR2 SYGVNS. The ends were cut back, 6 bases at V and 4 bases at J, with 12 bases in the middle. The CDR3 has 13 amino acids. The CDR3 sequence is CASRAEGLYGYTF. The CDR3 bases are TGTGCCAGCAGGGCGGAGGGTCTCTATGGCTACACCTTC.

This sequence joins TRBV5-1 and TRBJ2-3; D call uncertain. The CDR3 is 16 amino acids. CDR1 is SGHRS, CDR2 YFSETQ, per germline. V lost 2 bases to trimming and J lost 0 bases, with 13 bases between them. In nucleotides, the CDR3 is TGCGCCAGCAGCTTAGGAGTTACCGGGAGCACAGATACGCAGTATTTT. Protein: CASSLGVTGSTDTQYF.

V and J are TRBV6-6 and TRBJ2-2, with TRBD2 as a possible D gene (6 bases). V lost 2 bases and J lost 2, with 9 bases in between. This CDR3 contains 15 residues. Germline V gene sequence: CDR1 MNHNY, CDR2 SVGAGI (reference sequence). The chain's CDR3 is CASSYRLVNTGELFF. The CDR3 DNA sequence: TGTGCCAGCAGTTACCGACTAGTTAACACCGGGGAGCTGTTTTTT.

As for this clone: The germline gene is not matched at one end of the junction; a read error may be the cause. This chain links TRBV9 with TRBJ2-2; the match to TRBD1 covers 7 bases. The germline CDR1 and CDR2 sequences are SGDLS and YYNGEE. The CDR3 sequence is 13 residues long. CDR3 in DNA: TGTGCCAGCAGCGTAGGCGGACAGGTGGAGTTGTTTTTT. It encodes CASSVGGQVELFF.

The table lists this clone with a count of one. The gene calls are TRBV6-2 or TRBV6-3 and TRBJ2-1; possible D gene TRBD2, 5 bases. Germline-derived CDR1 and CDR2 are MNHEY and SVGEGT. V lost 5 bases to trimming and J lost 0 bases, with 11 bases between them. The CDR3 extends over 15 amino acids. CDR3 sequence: CASSLTGSSYNEQFF. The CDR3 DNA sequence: TGTGCCAGCAGTCTAACGGGGAGCTCCTACAATGAGCAGTTCTTC.